Presented here are 26 T cell receptor beta chains from one specimen sequenced in a study of brain T cells in children with intractable seizures. Stated time point: blood from clinic visit 5 months post-surgery; TSC patient then seizure free. Only in-frame clones appear in the TCRdb table, and some are missing; sequencing was by immunoSEQ multiplex PCR. The table lists approximately 330,000 clones, over 90% of them singletons. The sequencing here drew on peripheral blood, taken 5 to 6 months after surgery. Source of these receptors: a boy in the first two years of life with tuberous sclerosis and intractable seizures.

There are a few counts of this clone. The chain has TRBV19 and TRBJ1-5, with 7 nucleotides matching TRBD1. Germline V gives CDR1 LNHDA, CDR2 SQIVND (reference sequence). The CDR3 has 15 residues. Losses at the gene ends were 3 bases for V and 4 bases for J; bases not matched to a gene: 6. The CDR3 DNA reads as TGTGCCAGTAGTATGGGGGACAGTGTTAATCAGCCCCAGCATTTT. Its translation: CASSMGDSVNQPQHF.

The V call is TRBV9, the J call TRBJ2-2; 13 positions match TRBD2. Looked up from germline, CDR1 is SGDLS and CDR2 is YYNGEE. J gave up 6 bases and V 3 bases, and 8 bases lay outside the gene matches. This CDR3 region has 17 residues. The CDR3 coding sequence is TGTGCCAGCAGCGACTCAACTAGCGGGGGGGCCGCCGGGGAGCTGTTTTTT. Translated, it gives CASSDSTSGGAAGELFF. The entire variable domain, with the rest obtained from reference TRBV9 and TRBJ2-2, is as follows: DSGVTQTPKHLITATGQRVTLRCSPRSGDLSVYWYQQSLDQGLQFLIQYYNGEERAKGNILERFSAQQFPDLHSELNLSSLELGDSALYFCASSDSTSGGAAGELFFGEGSRLTVL.

The CDR3 bases are TGTGCCAGCTCACCACGGTTTGGGCGGTATGGCTACACCTTC. This codes for CASSPRFGRYGYTF. This chain uses TRBV18 with TRBJ1-2; D remains unclear. Germline V gene data show CDR1 as KGHSH and CDR2 as LQKENI. The CDR3 contains 14 residues. Trimming pared 1 base from V and 5 bases from J, leaving 11 bases between.

The chain links TRBV30 to TRBJ1-2; D gene uncertain. CDR1 is GTSNPN, CDR2 SVGIG, per germline (reference sequence). Trimming removed 0 bases at V and 7 bases at J, with 12 bases between. CDR3 length: 13 residues. CDR3 coding DNA: TGTGCCTGGAGTGTCATCGGGAGAGGTGGCTACACCTTC. As protein: CAWSVIGRGGYTF.

The J gene is TRBJ1-1, the V gene TRBV28; D uncertain. The CDR3 has 13 residues. Trimming shortened V by 7 bases and J by 1 base, and 10 bases separated the two germline ends. Germline CDR1 MDHEN, CDR2 SYDVKM. The CDR3 loop is CASTRQRNTEAFF. The CDR3 DNA reads TGTGCCAGCACCCGTCAGAGGAACACTGAAGCTTTCTTT.

This clone was recorded once. The chain combines TRBV5-6 with TRBJ1-4, with TRBD1 as a possible D gene (6 bases). Trimming removed 0 bases from V and 8 bases from J, with 17 bases in between. CDR1 is SGHDT and CDR2 is YYEEEE in the germline V gene. The CDR3 totals 16 residues. CDR3 loop: CASSLERARGREKLFF. In nucleotides, the CDR3 is TGTGCCAGCAGCTTGGAGCGGGCCCGGGGGCGGGAAAAACTGTTTTTT.

The genes are TRBV7-3 and TRBJ2-1; D is unresolved. This CDR3 has 15 amino acids. Trimming shortened V by 5 bases and J by 1 base, and 12 bases separated the two germline ends. Germline-derived CDR1 and CDR2 are SGHTA and FQGTGA. The CDR3 loop is CASSPIAASYNEQFF. CDR3 nucleotide sequence: TGTGCCAGCAGCCCAATAGCTGCATCCTACAATGAGCAGTTCTTC.

The chain uses TRBV9 and TRBJ1-3, with a tentative D call TRBD1 (5 bases). Per germline, CDR1 SGDLS and CDR2 YYNGEE. Deletions cut 0 bases from V and 2 bases from J, with 6 bases between. The CDR3 runs 14 residues. The CDR3 DNA follows: TGTGCCAGCAGCGTAGGGGGCCCTGGAAACACCATATATTTT. Translating gives CASSVGGPGNTIYF.

The chain combines TRBV27 with TRBJ1-2; no definite D call. The V and J ends lost 4 bases and 4 bases respectively, with 13 bases between them. Germline-derived CDR1 and CDR2 are MNHEY and SMNVEV (reference sequence). The CDR3 totals 14 residues. The CDR3 loop reads CASSSRATVYGYTF. The CDR3 DNA follows: TGTGCCAGCAGTTCGCGGGCCACCGTCTATGGCTACACCTTC.

The chain has TRBV3-1 (or the pseudogene TRBV3-2) and TRBJ2-7; 8 bases map to TRBD2. The CDR3 covers 16 residues. Per the germline V gene, CDR1 is LGHDT and CDR2 is YNNKEL (reference sequence). Unmatched junction bases numbered 10, after V lost 4 bases and J lost 2 bases. CDR3 region: CASSLANGGVPYEQYF. The CDR3, as DNA: TGTGCCAGCAGCCTCGCTAACGGGGGGGTACCCTACGAGCAGTACTTC.

This rearrangement joins TRBV19 to TRBJ1-1, with 11 nucleotides matching TRBD1. J was trimmed by 8 bases and V by 3 bases; bases with no gene match: 2. This CDR3 has 13 amino acids. Germline assignment: CDR1 LNHDA and CDR2 SQIVND (reference sequence). CDR3 amino acids: CASSMWDRGEAFF. In nucleotides, the CDR3 is TGTGCCAGTAGTATGTGGGACAGGGGGGAAGCTTTCTTT.

CDR3 coding DNA: TGTGCCATCAGTGAGTCGATTTCCGGCGACGAGCAGTACTTC. Translation: CAISESISGDEQYF. The V gene is TRBV10-3, the J gene TRBJ2-7; D gene uncertain. Germline V gene data show CDR1 as ENHRY and CDR2 as SYGVKD. The ends were cut back, 0 bases at V and 5 bases at J, with 11 bases in the middle. The CDR3 runs 14 residues.

The chain has TRBV5-6 and TRBJ2-1; TRBD2 might be the D (6 bases). Germline loops: CDR1 SGHDT, CDR2 YYEEEE. V was cut by 4 bases and J by 9 bases, with 17 bases left in between. The CDR3 spans 14 residues. The CDR3 protein is CASSPHPGGTEQFF. CDR3 nucleotide sequence: TGTGCCAGCAGCCCCCATCCCGGGGGAACTGAGCAGTTCTTC.

This clone appeared a few times. The chain uses TRBV6-5 and TRBJ1-5, with D maybe TRBD1 (5 bases). CDR1 is MNHEY and CDR2 is SVGAGI in the germline V gene. This CDR3 has 14 residues. The ends were cut back, 5 bases at V and 7 bases at J, with 15 bases in the middle. The CDR3 DNA reads as TGTGCCAGCAGTATACAAGGGGTGGGGCAGCCCCAGCATTTT. It codes for CASSIQGVGQPQHF.

J is TRBJ1-5 and V is TRBV12-5, with a tentative D call TRBD1 (5 bases). Between the trimmed V and J ends, which lost 3 bases and 4 bases, there was a span of 7 bases. Germline V gene sequence: CDR1 LGHNT, CDR2 FRNRAP. The CDR3 is 13 residues long. The CDR3 nucleotides are TGTGCTAGTGGTTTTGGGGGAAATCAGCCCCAGCATTTT. The encoded protein is CASGFGGNQPQHF.

The chain combines TRBV5-1 with TRBJ1-2; no reliable D call. Deletions cut 0 bases from V and 10 bases from J, with 7 bases between. CDR3 size: 11 residues. Germline CDR1 is SGHRS and CDR2 is YFSETQ. For the CDR3, the DNA is TGCGCCAGCAGCTTGGAAGGGAACTACACCTTC. Translating gives CASSLEGNYTF. The variable domain in full, completed from reference TRBV5-1 and TRBJ1-2, reads KAGVTQTPRYLIKTRGQQVTLSCSPISGHRSVSWYQQTPGQGLQFLFEYFSETQRNKGNFPGRFSGRQFSNSRSEMNVSTLELGDSALYLCASSLEGNYTFGSGTRLTVV.

This clone was recorded only once. The chain has TRBV29-1 and TRBJ2-7, with D possibly TRBD1 on 5 matching bases. The CDR3 is 11 amino acids. CDR1 is SQVTM and CDR2 is ANQGSEA in the germline V gene. The V and J ends lost 6 bases and 1 base respectively, with 7 bases between them. Here the CDR3 reads CSVRQSYEQYF. The DNA of the CDR3 is TGCAGCGTCAGACAGTCCTACGAGCAGTACTTC.

This sequence joins TRBV6-5 and TRBJ2-3; 9 nucleotides agree with TRBD2. The CDR3 covers 16 residues. Germline V gene lookup returns CDR1 MNHEY and CDR2 SVGAGI. After removal of 2 bases from V and 1 base from J, the junction contained 4 bases not matched to a gene. Here the CDR3 reads CASSYSSGGCTDTQYF. The CDR3 DNA reads as TGTGCCAGCAGTTACAGTAGCGGGGGCTGCACAGATACGCAGTATTTT.

This clone occurred once. V usage is TRBV19 and J usage is TRBJ2-2; D not resolved. Trimming stripped 3 bases from V and 1 base from J, with 6 bases between. The CDR3 extends over 14 amino acids. Germline V gene data show CDR1 as LNHDA and CDR2 as SQIVND (reference sequence). DNA of the CDR3: TGTGCCAGTAGTATCCCCGGGAACACCGGGGAGCTGTTTTTT. Translating it yields CASSIPGNTGELFF.

The CDR3 DNA reads as TGCAGTGCTCGTGATACAGGGATTTCACCCCTCCACTTT. Translation gives CSARDTGISPLHF. J is TRBJ1-6 and V is TRBV20-1, with D possibly TRBD1 on 6 matching bases. V was pared by 5 bases and J by 9 bases, with 14 bases between. Germline lookup yields CDR1 DFQATT and CDR2 SNEGSKA (reference sequence). The CDR3 covers 13 residues.

J is TRBJ1-1 and V is TRBV29-1; the D gene is possibly TRBD1 (6 bases). The CDR3 length is 13 residues. CDR1 is SQVTM, CDR2 ANQGSEA, per germline. The V and J ends lost 4 bases and 1 base respectively, with 10 bases between them. The CDR3 spells CSVGTGTNTEAFF. As DNA, the CDR3 is TGCAGCGTTGGAACAGGGACGAACACTGAAGCTTTCTTT.

The chain carries TRBV7-8 and TRBJ2-7; D unclear. The germline V gene encodes CDR1 SGHVS and CDR2 FQNEAQ. Trimming cost V 1 base and J 3 bases, with 13 bases left between them. The CDR3 runs 15 residues. The CDR3 is CASSLEQGVNYEQYF. The CDR3 coding sequence is TGTGCCAGCAGCTTAGAACAAGGCGTAAACTACGAGCAGTACTTC.

This clone appeared a single time. This sequence joins TRBV19 and TRBJ1-1; D is possibly TRBD1 (5 bases). CDR1 and CDR2 from the germline V gene are LNHDA and SQIVND (reference sequence). There are 16 residues in the CDR3. Trimming pared 5 bases from V and 0 bases from J, leaving 16 bases between. The CDR3 nucleotides are TGTGCCAGTAGTTTCGACACCGGACACCTGAACACTGAAGCTTTCTTT. The encoded protein is CASSFDTGHLNTEAFF.

The chain combines TRBV25-1 with TRBJ1-1, with a tentative D call TRBD1 (5 bases). The CDR3 extends over 15 amino acids. Trimming took 2 bases from V and 2 from J, leaving 12 bases between them. Germline V gives CDR1 MGHDK, CDR2 SYGVNS. The CDR3: CASSEAGGGNTEAFF. CDR3 coding DNA: TGTGCCAGCAGTGAAGCCGGGGGGGGAAACACTGAAGCTTTCTTT.

The chain recombines TRBV6-4 with TRBJ2-3; no firm D call. The germline CDR1 and CDR2 sequences are MRHNA and SNTAGT. The ends were cut back, 3 bases at V and 0 bases at J, with 7 bases in the middle. This CDR3 region has 14 residues. The CDR3: CASSELPSTDTQYF. The CDR3 coding sequence is TGTGCCAGCAGTGAACTACCGAGCACAGATACGCAGTATTTT.

The V gene is TRBV7-3, the J gene TRBJ1-2, with D tentatively TRBD1 (5 bases). V was shortened by 8 bases and J by 7 bases, with 17 bases between the two germline ends. Germline CDR1 SGHTA, CDR2 FQGTGA. This CDR3 contains 13 residues. CDR3 DNA sequence: TGTGCCAGCGGGACTCGTGGGGAGAGTGGCTACACCTTC. Translated, it gives CASGTRGESGYTF.